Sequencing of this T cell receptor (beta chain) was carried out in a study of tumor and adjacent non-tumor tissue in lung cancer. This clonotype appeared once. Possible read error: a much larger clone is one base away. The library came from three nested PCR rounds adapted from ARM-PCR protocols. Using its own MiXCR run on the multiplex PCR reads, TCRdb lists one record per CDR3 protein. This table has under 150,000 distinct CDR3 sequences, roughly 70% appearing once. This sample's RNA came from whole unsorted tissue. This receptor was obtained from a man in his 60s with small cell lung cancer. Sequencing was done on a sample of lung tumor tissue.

The DNA of the CDR3 is TGTGCCAGCGGCCAAGACAGGGGGATTGGAAAACTGTTTTTT. Encoded protein: CASGQDRGIGKLFF. V usage is TRBV4-2 and J usage is TRBJ1-4, with TRBD1 matching over 9 bases. Germline assignment: CDR1 LGHNA and CDR2 YNFKEQ. CDR3 length equals 14 residues.